This TCR beta chain was identified in a study of EBV T-cell therapy then PD-1 blockade in nasopharyngeal carcinoma. CDR3 length: 15 amino acids. Germline loops: CDR1 SGHNT, CDR2 YYREEE (reference sequence). V lost 3 bases and J lost 7, with 14 bases in between. As for time point: 266 days after commencement of treatment, after nivolumab therapy. Treatment noted: AdE1-LMPpoly-expanded autologous EBV-specific T-cell therapy followed by anti-PD-1 nivolumab. The table came from immunoSEQ multiplex PCR; TCRdb's copy has only in-frame clones and leaves some out. Among around 19,000 clones listed, about 81% were seen once. A remark on this clone: The antigen remains unidentified.

The clonotype comes from a middle-aged man with nasopharyngeal carcinoma. The sample was CD8+ T cells from blood, taken around day 270 from a patient whose treatment included autologous EBV-specific T cells and nivolumab. The rearrangement uses TRBV5-4 and TRBJ1-6; the D gene is possibly TRBD1 (5 bases). The CDR3 nucleotides read TGTGCCAGCAGCTCCTTGGGACTTTCCAATTCACCCCTCCACTTT. Translation gives CASSSLGLSNSPLHF. Complete variable domain (other parts from reference TRBV5-4 and TRBJ1-6): ETGVTQSPTHLIKTRGQQVTLRCSSQSGHNTVSWYQQALGQGPQFIFQYYREEENGRGNFPPRFSGLQFPNYSSELNVNALELDDSALYLCASSSLGLSNSPLHFGNGTRLTVT.